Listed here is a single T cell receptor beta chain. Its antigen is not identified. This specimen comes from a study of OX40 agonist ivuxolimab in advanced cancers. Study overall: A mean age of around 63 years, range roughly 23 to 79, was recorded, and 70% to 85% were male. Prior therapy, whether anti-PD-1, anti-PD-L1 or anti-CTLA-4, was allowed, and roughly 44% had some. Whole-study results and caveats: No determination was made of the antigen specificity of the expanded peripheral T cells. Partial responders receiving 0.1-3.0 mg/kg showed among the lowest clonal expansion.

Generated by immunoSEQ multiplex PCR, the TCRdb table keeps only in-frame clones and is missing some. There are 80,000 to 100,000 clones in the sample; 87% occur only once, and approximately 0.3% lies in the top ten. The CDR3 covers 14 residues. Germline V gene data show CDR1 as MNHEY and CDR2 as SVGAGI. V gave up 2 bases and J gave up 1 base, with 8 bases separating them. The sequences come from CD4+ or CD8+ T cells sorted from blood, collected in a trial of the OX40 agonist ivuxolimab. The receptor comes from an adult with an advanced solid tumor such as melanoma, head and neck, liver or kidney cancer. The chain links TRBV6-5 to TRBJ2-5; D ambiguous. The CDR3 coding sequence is TGTGCCAGCAGTTACCTCCCAGCCCAAGAGACCCAGTACTTC. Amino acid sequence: CASSYLPAQETQYF.